Following are 19 T cell receptor beta chains from one sample sequenced in a study of blood T cells in healthy people across ages. Through a sample-barcoded 5' primer and a J-beta primer mix, a second PCR was run for roughly 7 to 11 cycles. TCRdb recomputed calls from the 5' RACE reads with MiXCR, one row per CDR3 protein. The sample has about 580,000 distinct CDR3 sequences, around 48% seen once. The specimen was blood. These receptors were collected from a man at least 80 years old in good health.

The V call is TRBV7-2, the J call TRBJ1-2; D is possibly TRBD1 (5 bases). V gave up 0 bases and J gave up 6 bases, with 11 bases separating them. The V gene's germline CDR1 is SGHTA and CDR2 FQGNSA. The CDR3 is 14 residues long. The CDR3 sequence is CASSLAGQGNGYTF. The CDR3 DNA reads as TGTGCCAGCAGCTTAGCGGGGCAGGGTAATGGCTACACCTTC.

The chain links TRBV4-2 to TRBJ2-3, with D possibly matching TRBD1 (7 bases). CDR3 length: 16 residues. CDR1 is LGHNA and CDR2 is YNFKEQ in the germline V gene. V lost 4 bases, J lost 6 bases, and 20 bases lay in between. The CDR3 DNA sequence: TGTGCCAGCAGCCCCGCGGGGACAGAGGTTCGGGATACGCAGTATTTT. Translated, it gives CASSPAGTEVRDTQYF.

This clonotype showed up just a few times. V usage is TRBV27 and J usage is TRBJ2-1; 7 nucleotides line up with TRBD1. CDR1 is MNHEY, CDR2 SMNVEV, per germline (reference sequence). The CDR3 covers 13 residues. The junction had 5 bases not matched to a gene; V was cut back by 2 bases and J by 10 bases. CDR3 sequence reads: CASSLNRGYEQFF. Here the CDR3 DNA reads TGTGCCAGCAGTTTAAACAGGGGCTACGAGCAGTTCTTC.

This clonotype was detected a few times. The chain uses TRBV20-1 and TRBJ2-3, with D uncertain. Germline V gives CDR1 DFQATT, CDR2 SNEGSKA (reference sequence). CDR3 size: 15 residues. V dropped 6 bases and J dropped 5 bases, with 21 bases sitting between them. CDR3 nucleotides: TGCAGTGCCCCGGTACGGCCCCTATTTGGAGATACGCAGTATTTT. This encodes CSAPVRPLFGDTQYF.

CDR3 sequence reads: CASRLAGGPEETQYF. CDR3 in DNA: TGTGCCAGCAGACTAGCGGGGGGACCGGAAGAGACCCAGTACTTC. The chain has TRBV7-2 and TRBJ2-5; 12 bases map to TRBD2. CDR1 and CDR2 from the germline V gene are SGHTA and FQGNSA. The ends lost 6 bases at V and 3 bases at J; junction bases unmatched: 5. This CDR3 region has 15 residues.

This clonotype was seen only a few times. The genes are TRBV3-1 and TRBJ2-1; D possibly uses TRBD1 or TRBD2 (5 bases each). The CDR3 is 13 amino acids. Between the trimmed V and J ends, which lost 2 bases and 8 bases, there was a span of 10 bases. Germline CDR1 reads LGHDT; CDR2 reads YNNKEL (reference sequence). In DNA form, the CDR3 reads TGTGCCAGCAGCCAACTGAGGGGAGATGAGCAGTTCTTC. Translating gives CASSQLRGDEQFF.

The V gene is TRBV20-1, the J gene TRBJ1-2, with D possibly TRBD1 on 6 matching bases. Trimming left V 3 bases short and J 5 bases short, with 10 bases between. Germline CDR1 reads DFQATT; CDR2 reads SNEGSKA (reference sequence). The CDR3 runs 12 residues. The CDR3, as DNA: TGCAGTGCTAGGAACAGGGAGTATGGCTACACCTTC. Its protein is CSARNREYGYTF.

The chain combines TRBV11-1 with TRBJ1-4; a possible D gene is TRBD1 (5 bases). This CDR3 spans 16 amino acids. With 2 bases removed from V and 3 bases from J, the gap between germline ends came to 13 bases. Per germline, CDR1 SGHAT and CDR2 FQDESV (reference sequence). CDR3 sequence: CASSLRSGASNEKLFF. DNA for the CDR3: TGTGCCAGCAGCTTAAGGTCCGGGGCTTCTAATGAAAAACTGTTTTTT.

The rearrangement joins TRBV28 to TRBJ1-5; TRBD1 matches 12 bases. J was trimmed by 8 bases and V by 6 bases; bases with no gene match: 2. Germline V gene data show CDR1 as MDHEN and CDR2 as SYDVKM. The CDR3 sequence is 13 residues long. In DNA form, the CDR3 reads TGTGCCAGCAGGGGACAGGGGGCTAAGCCCCAGCATTTT. Its translation is CASRGQGAKPQHF.

The V gene is TRBV20-1, the J gene TRBJ2-7; D call uncertain. The tail of the sequence fits TRBJ2-5 better, so the J call may be wrong. Germline V gives CDR1 DFQATT, CDR2 SNEGSKA (reference sequence). The CDR3 spans 11 residues. The DNA for the CDR3 is TGCAGTGCTAGGAAAAGAGAGACCCAGTACTTC. It is translated as CSARKRETQYF.

This clonotype was observed a few times. V is TRBV29-1 and J is TRBJ2-1; D is perhaps TRBD1 (5 bases). The length of the CDR3 is 13 residues. Per the germline V gene, CDR1 is SQVTM and CDR2 is ANQGSEA. V was clipped by 7 bases and J by 5 bases, with 15 bases between them. CDR3 sequence (DNA): TGCAGCGGGGGCCGGAGCATCAACAATGAGCAGTTCTTC. The encoded protein is CSGGRSINNEQFF.

The CDR3 protein is CASSPSFNQPQHF. The CDR3 DNA is TGTGCCAGCAGCCCATCTTTCAATCAGCCCCAGCATTTT. The chain recombines TRBV7-2 with TRBJ1-5; D remains ambiguous. Germline V CDR1 and CDR2: SGHTA, FQGNSA. The CDR3 is 13 residues long. V lost 5 bases and J 3 bases, leaving 8 bases between the germline ends.

This rearrangement joins TRBV12-3 or TRBV12-4 to TRBJ2-7; weak D call: TRBD2 (6 bases). This CDR3 is built from 14 residues. V lost 7 bases, J lost 0 bases, and 13 bases lay in between. Written as DNA, the CDR3 is TGTGCCAGCATTAGGGACTTAGGCTCCTACGAGCAGTACTTC. Protein: CASIRDLGSYEQYF.

The chain uses TRBV7-2 and TRBJ2-1; D uncertain. From germline, CDR1 is SGHTA and CDR2 FQGNSA. The V and J ends lost 2 bases and 5 bases respectively, with 7 bases between them. This CDR3 is built from 13 residues. The CDR3 DNA sequence: TGTGCCAGCAGCTTAAACTACCACAATGAGCAGTTCTTC. Translating it yields CASSLNYHNEQFF.

The chain uses TRBV19 and TRBJ2-1; a weak D match, TRBD2 (6 bases). Germline-derived CDR1 and CDR2 are LNHDA and SQIVND (reference sequence). V was pared by 6 bases and J by 3 bases, with 6 bases between. CDR3 length: 12 amino acids. The DNA of the CDR3 is TGTGCCAGTAGGGACTACTACAATGAGCAGTTCTTC. Its protein is CASRDYYNEQFF.

This clonotype has only one observation. The junction shows a germline mismatch at one end, possibly a read error. CDR3 in amino acids: CVSSLIPQSSYNEQFF. CDR3 DNA: TGTGTCAGCAGCTTAATACCGCAGAGCTCCTACAATGAGCAGTTCTTC. This chain connects TRBV7-3 to TRBJ2-1; D gene unclear. The CDR3 runs to 16 residues. Germline loops: CDR1 SGHTA, CDR2 FQGTGA.

This clonotype has a count of ten or more. The gene calls are TRBV6-5 and TRBJ2-1; TRBD2 matches 8 bases. Germline V gene lookup returns CDR1 MNHEY and CDR2 SVGAGI. CDR3 length: 16 amino acids. V shed 0 bases and J 6 bases; nucleotides not matched to a gene: 7. The CDR3 sequence: CASSYSSGTRANEQFF. The CDR3 DNA follows: TGTGCCAGCAGTTACTCTTCCGGGACTAGGGCCAATGAGCAGTTCTTC.

This clonotype was recorded a few times. CDR3 nucleotides: TGTGCCACCAGCTCCGGACAGGGCGAATATGAGCAGTACTTC. This codes for CATSSGQGEYEQYF. V usage is TRBV15 and J usage is TRBJ2-5; 8 nucleotides align to TRBD1. This CDR3 is built from 14 residues. The V segment lost 5 bases and the J segment 11 bases; nucleotides outside the gene matches: 13. CDR1 LNHNV and CDR2 YYDKDF come from the germline V gene (reference sequence).

A single count supports this clonotype. A much larger clone is a single base away; this may be a read error. The chain recombines TRBV7-9 with TRBJ2-3; D remains unclear. This CDR3 region has 13 residues. Germline V gene lookup returns CDR1 SEHNR and CDR2 FQNEAQ (reference sequence). The CDR3 DNA follows: TGTGCCAGCAGCTTCCCGAGTCCAGATACGCAGTGTTTT. It specifies CASSFPSPDTQCF. The variable domain in full, completed from reference TRBV7-9 and TRBJ2-3, reads DTGVSQNPRHKITKRGQNVTFRCDPISEHNRLYWYRQTLGQGPEFLTYFQNEAQLEKSRLLSDRFSAERPKGSFSTLEIQRTEQGDSAMYLCASSFPSPDTQCFGPGTRLTVL.